Listed below are T cell receptor beta chains from one sample, sequenced in a study of neoadjuvant nivolumab and ipilimumab in lung cancer. Clones were read by immunoSEQ multiplex PCR, and TCRdb kept only the in-frame ones, dropping some. The sample shows under 20,000 clones, 75% to 90% of them seen only once. Sample: peripheral blood, taken before neoadjuvant nivolumab, alone or with ipilimumab. These TCRs come from an adult with non-small cell lung cancer. CDR3s include the opening cysteine and the closing phenylalanine or tryptophan. A D gene is named only where the DNA matches it firmly. Only some rows state a clone size, as once, few, many or a class for expanded clones.

V gene: TRBV18
D gene: NA
CDR3 length: 12
clone size: NA
J gene: TRBJ2-7
CDR3 DNA: TGTGCCAGCTCACCGGAGCGTTCCGAGCAGTACTTC
CDR3 protein: CASSPERSEQYF

V gene: TRBV30
D gene: NA
CDR3 length: 15
clone size: NA
J gene: TRBJ2-3
CDR3 DNA: TGTGCCTGGACTGCGGGACAGCCAGGGGCTGATACGCAGTATTTT
CDR3 protein: CAWTAGQPGADTQYF

V gene: TRBV5-8
D gene: NA
CDR3 length: 14
clone size: NA
J gene: TRBJ2-3
CDR3 DNA: TGTGCCAGCAGCCACTCAACGGGAGAAGATACGCAGTATTTT
CDR3 protein: CASSHSTGEDTQYF

V gene: TRBV11-2
D gene: NA
CDR3 length: 12
clone size: once
J gene: TRBJ1-1
CDR3 DNA: TGTGCCAGCCGCAGCCCGGGCACTGAAGCTTTCTTT
CDR3 protein: CASRSPGTEAFF

V gene: TRBV9
D gene: NA
CDR3 length: 15
clone size: NA
J gene: TRBJ1-2
CDR3 DNA: TGTGCCAGCAGCCAAACCTCCGCAGGGGATCAAGGCTACACCTTC
CDR3 protein: CASSQTSAGDQGYTF

V gene: TRBV5-1
D gene: TRBD1
CDR3 length: 15
clone size: NA
J gene: TRBJ1-4
CDR3 DNA: TGCGCCAGCAGCTTGGAGGACAGGTCCAATGAAAAACTGTTTTTT
CDR3 protein: CASSLEDRSNEKLFF

V gene: TRBV14
D gene: NA
CDR3 length: 14
clone size: NA
J gene: TRBJ1-2
CDR3 DNA: TGTGCCAGCAGCCGCGGGACACCTAACTATGGCTACACCTTC
CDR3 protein: CASSRGTPNYGYTF

V gene: TRBV5-4
D gene: TRBD2
CDR3 length: 16
clone size: few
J gene: TRBJ2-7
CDR3 DNA: TGTGCCAGCAGCTCCGGAGGGCTAGCGGGAGGCTACGAGCAGTACTTC
CDR3 protein: CASSSGGLAGGYEQYF

V gene: TRBV18
D gene: TRBD2
CDR3 length: 17
clone size: NA
J gene: TRBJ2-2
CDR3 DNA: TGTGCCAGCTCACCTACGCTAGCGGGAGCTCAGACCGGGGAGCTGTTTTTT
CDR3 protein: CASSPTLAGAQTGELFF

V gene: TRBV4-3
D gene: NA
CDR3 length: 13
clone size: NA
J gene: TRBJ1-3
CDR3 DNA: TGCGCCAGCAGCCAAGGCTTGGGGAACACCATATATTTT
CDR3 protein: CASSQGLGNTIYF

V gene: TRBV5-1
D gene: NA
CDR3 length: 17
clone size: NA
J gene: TRBJ2-4
CDR3 DNA: TGCGCCAGCAGCTGGGGTCTGGGCAGGCTAGCCAAAAACATTCAGTACTTC
CDR3 protein: CASSWGLGRLAKNIQYF

V gene: TRBV30
D gene: NA
CDR3 length: 13
clone size: NA
J gene: TRBJ2-3
CDR3 DNA: TGTGCCTGGAGTGACCATGCACCGAATACGCAGTATTTT
CDR3 protein: CAWSDHAPNTQYF

V gene: TRBV29-1
D gene: NA
CDR3 length: 12
clone size: NA
J gene: TRBJ1-1
CDR3 DNA: TGCAGCGTTAATTGGGCTGGGACTGAAGCTTTCTTT
CDR3 protein: CSVNWAGTEAFF

V gene: TRBV29-1
D gene: NA
CDR3 length: 13
clone size: few
J gene: TRBJ1-2
CDR3 DNA: TGCAGCGTTGAAGTAACAGTATCAAGTGGCTACACCTTC
CDR3 protein: CSVEVTVSSGYTF

V gene: TRBV4-2
D gene: NA
CDR3 length: 16
clone size: NA
J gene: TRBJ2-3
CDR3 DNA: TGTGCCAGCAGCCAAGAGTCACGGGAGAGGATAGATACGCAGTATTTT
CDR3 protein: CASSQESRERIDTQYF

V gene: TRBV4-1
D gene: NA
CDR3 length: 16
clone size: once
J gene: TRBJ2-2
CDR3 DNA: TGCGCCAGCAGCCCCGGGGCAGGGGCCTCAGGGGGGGAGCTGTTTTTT
CDR3 protein: CASSPGAGASGGELFF

V gene: TRBV6-1
D gene: NA
CDR3 length: 15
clone size: NA
J gene: TRBJ2-7
CDR3 DNA: TGTGCCAGCAGTGAAGACAGGGCCTATAAGTACGAGCAGTACTTC
CDR3 protein: CASSEDRAYKYEQYF

V gene: TRBV30
D gene: NA
CDR3 length: 14
clone size: NA
J gene: TRBJ2-7
CDR3 DNA: TGTGCCTGGAGTCCAGGATTTGGGGTCTACGAGCAGTACTTC
CDR3 protein: CAWSPGFGVYEQYF

V gene: TRBV5-4
D gene: TRBD1
CDR3 length: 15
clone size: few
J gene: TRBJ1-2
CDR3 DNA: TGTGCCAGCAGCGCGATGACAGGGGGCGACTATGGCTACACCTTC
CDR3 protein: CASSAMTGGDYGYTF

V gene: TRBV7-9
D gene: NA
CDR3 length: 13
clone size: NA
J gene: TRBJ1-2
CDR3 DNA: TGTGCCAGCAGCTTAGGGGAACAGAGTGTCTACACCTTC
CDR3 protein: CASSLGEQSVYTF

V gene: TRBV30
D gene: NA
CDR3 length: 11
clone size: NA
J gene: TRBJ2-7
CDR3 DNA: TGTGCCTCAGGACAGCCCTACGAGCAGTACTTC
CDR3 protein: CASGQPYEQYF

V gene: TRBV6-5
D gene: NA
CDR3 length: 11
clone size: NA
J gene: TRBJ1-1
CDR3 DNA: TGTGCCAGCAGTACCAACACTGAAGCTTTCTTT
CDR3 protein: CASSTNTEAFF

V gene: TRBV5-1
D gene: NA
CDR3 length: 13
clone size: few
J gene: TRBJ1-5
CDR3 DNA: TGCGCCAGCAGCTTTGGGGGAGGGCAGCCCCAGCATTTT
CDR3 protein: CASSFGGGQPQHF

V gene: TRBV29-1
D gene: TRBD2
CDR3 length: 13
clone size: NA
J gene: TRBJ2-7
CDR3 DNA: TGCAGCGGACGACTAGCGGGAGGATACGAGCAGTACTTC
CDR3 protein: CSGRLAGGYEQYF

V gene: TRBV5-5
D gene: TRBD2
CDR3 length: 14
clone size: NA
J gene: TRBJ2-3
CDR3 DNA: TGTGCCAGCAGCTTTGCGGGAGGCACAGATACGCAGTATTTT
CDR3 protein: CASSFAGGTDTQYF

V gene: TRBV7-2
D gene: NA
CDR3 length: 16
clone size: once
J gene: TRBJ1-3
CDR3 DNA: TGTGCCAGCAGCTCGAGGACAACCCTCTCTGGAAACACCATATATTTT
CDR3 protein: CASSSRTTLSGNTIYF

V gene: TRBV30
D gene: NA
CDR3 length: 11
clone size: once
J gene: TRBJ1-3
CDR3 DNA: TGTGCCTGGGTAGTTGGAAACACCATATATTTT
CDR3 protein: CAWVVGNTIYF

V gene: TRBV6-5
D gene: NA
CDR3 length: 13
clone size: once
J gene: TRBJ1-1
CDR3 DNA: TGTGCCAGCAGCAGGGGAGGCGGCACTGAAGCTTTCTTT
CDR3 protein: CASSRGGGTEAFF

V gene: TRBV5-1
D gene: NA
CDR3 length: 13
clone size: NA
J gene: TRBJ2-7
CDR3 DNA: TGCGCCAGCAGCTTTGGGGGAAGGGACGAGCAGTACTTC
CDR3 protein: CASSFGGRDEQYF

V gene: TRBV4-2
D gene: NA
CDR3 length: 13
clone size: NA
J gene: TRBJ2-3
CDR3 DNA: TGTGCCAGCAGCCAAGGTAGGGCGGATACGCAGTATTTT
CDR3 protein: CASSQGRADTQYF

V gene: TRBV4-1
D gene: TRBD1
CDR3 length: 15
clone size: NA
J gene: TRBJ2-5
CDR3 DNA: TGCGCCAGCAGCCAAGACGGGACAGCCCAAGAGACCCAGTACTTC
CDR3 protein: CASSQDGTAQETQYF

V gene: TRBV9
D gene: NA
CDR3 length: 16
clone size: NA
J gene: TRBJ2-3
CDR3 DNA: TGTGCCAGCAGCGTAGGTGGCGGGATCACCGGAGATACGCAGTATTTT
CDR3 protein: CASSVGGGITGDTQYF

V gene: TRBV28
D gene: NA
CDR3 length: 14
clone size: NA
J gene: TRBJ1-5
CDR3 DNA: TGTGCCAGCAGTTCCACCGGACGTTATCAGCCCCAGCATTTT
CDR3 protein: CASSSTGRYQPQHF

V gene: TRBV7-9
D gene: TRBD2
CDR3 length: 16
clone size: NA
J gene: TRBJ2-3
CDR3 DNA: TGTGCCAGCAGCTTAGGCAGTAGCGGGGGATCAGATACGCAGTATTTT
CDR3 protein: CASSLGSSGGSDTQYF

V gene: TRBV11-2
D gene: NA
CDR3 length: 12
clone size: NA
J gene: TRBJ2-1
CDR3 DNA: TGTGCCAGCAGCTTATTTGGGGGTGAGCAGTTCTTC
CDR3 protein: CASSLFGGEQFF

V gene: TRBV7-2
D gene: NA
CDR3 length: 15
clone size: NA
J gene: TRBJ2-3
CDR3 DNA: TGTGCCAGCAGACCTAGGGGACTGAAGGCAGATACGCAGTATTTT
CDR3 protein: CASRPRGLKADTQYF

V gene: TRBV2
D gene: NA
CDR3 length: 13
clone size: NA
J gene: TRBJ1-2
CDR3 DNA: TGTGCCAGCTCCGGGACACAGGGATATGGCTACACCTTC
CDR3 protein: CASSGTQGYGYTF

V gene: TRBV7-9
D gene: TRBD2
CDR3 length: 15
clone size: NA
J gene: TRBJ2-7
CDR3 DNA: TGTGCCAGCAGCTTAGCGAGCGGGAGCCCCCCCGAGCAGTACTTC
CDR3 protein: CASSLASGSPPEQYF

V gene: TRBV4-1
D gene: NA
CDR3 length: 14
clone size: NA
J gene: TRBJ1-2
CDR3 DNA: TGCGCCAGCAGCCAAGATGCCATAAACTATGGCTACACCTTC
CDR3 protein: CASSQDAINYGYTF

V gene: TRBV7-9
D gene: NA
CDR3 length: 14
clone size: NA
J gene: TRBJ1-2
CDR3 DNA: TGTGCCAGCAGCTTAGACCGAGGGTACTATGGCTACACCTTC
CDR3 protein: CASSLDRGYYGYTF

V gene: TRBV2
D gene: NA
CDR3 length: 18
clone size: NA
J gene: TRBJ2-2
CDR3 DNA: TGTGCCAGCAGTGAAAGCAGCTTGACGACGGGATGGATCGGGGAGCTGTTTTTT
CDR3 protein: CASSESSLTTGWIGELFF

V gene: TRBV29-1
D gene: TRBD2
CDR3 length: 13
clone size: NA
J gene: TRBJ2-3
CDR3 DNA: TGCACCCTAGCGGGACCAAGCACAGATACGCAGTATTTT
CDR3 protein: CTLAGPSTDTQYF

V gene: TRBV6-5
D gene: TRBD2
CDR3 length: 15
clone size: NA
J gene: TRBJ2-7
CDR3 DNA: TGTGCCAGCAGTCCCGGGGTAGCGGGCAACTACGAGCAGTACTTC
CDR3 protein: CASSPGVAGNYEQYF

V gene: TRBV7-7
D gene: NA
CDR3 length: 13
clone size: NA
J gene: TRBJ2-2
CDR3 DNA: TGTGCCAGCAGCGTGCCGAACACCGGGGAGCTGTTTTTT
CDR3 protein: CASSVPNTGELFF

V gene: TRBV5-1
D gene: TRBD2
CDR3 length: 16
clone size: NA
J gene: TRBJ2-3
CDR3 DNA: TGCGCCAGCAGCTACACGACTAGCGGAAACACAGATACGCAGTATTTT
CDR3 protein: CASSYTTSGNTDTQYF

V gene: TRBV4-3
D gene: TRBD2
CDR3 length: 15
clone size: NA
J gene: TRBJ2-5
CDR3 DNA: TGCGCCAGCAGCCGATCAAGACTAGCGGGAGAGACCCAGTACTTC
CDR3 protein: CASSRSRLAGETQYF

V gene: TRBV9
D gene: NA
CDR3 length: 13
clone size: NA
J gene: TRBJ2-1
CDR3 DNA: TGTGCCAGCAGCCCCCGGATTTTCAATGAGCAGTTCTTC
CDR3 protein: CASSPRIFNEQFF

V gene: TRBV4-2
D gene: NA
CDR3 length: 13
clone size: few
J gene: TRBJ1-5
CDR3 DNA: TGTGCCAGCAGCCAAGATGGAGAACAGCCCCAGCATTTT
CDR3 protein: CASSQDGEQPQHF